This T cell receptor beta chain was retrieved from a study of blood T cell repertoires in COVID-19 (dated by TCRdb to about 2020). General notes on the study: Samples from collaborators originated in the United States, Italy and Spain and spanned both the acute and convalescent phases of COVID-19. The material from the prospective study consisted of cDNA or gDNA derived from T cells, B-cell-depleted T cells, or PBMCs. Subjects who had been exposed to COVID-19, were actively infected with it, or had recovered from it provided the deeply sampled blood TCRbeta repertoires that made up the dataset. A freely available public database, intended as a resource for researchers studying the immune response to SARS-CoV-2, is where the repertoires were released. Samples were obtained from the ongoing ImmuneRACE study (first 160 participants) and from over 1,000 subjects provided by 6 global collaborators. The sample metadata nearly always contained a de-identified subject ID, COVID-19 status, age in years and sex. Where available, HLA class I and class II types were taken from metadata supplied by the sample provider and were not determined by assay-based typing. Summary of the overall study and its limitations: The quantity of clinical and demographic metadata differed by source and by participant and was supplied without curation.

Each collaborating institution followed its own protocols to collect whole blood in K2EDTA tubes. For TCRbeta analysis, collaborators shipped samples in one of three forms: frozen whole blood, isolated PBMCs, or DNA extracted from either of those sample types. TCRbeta CDR3 regions were amplified from genomic DNA by means of the immunoSEQ Assay, a bias-controlled multiplex PCR. For the original study's pipeline: Nucleated cell counts per sample were estimated from amplification of reference gene primers within the assay. To quantify the absolute abundance of each unique TCRbeta CDR3 rearrangement, sequence reads were collapsed and filtered. For each sample, productive Simpson clonality was calculated by taking the square root of Simpson's diversity index across productive rearrangements. TCRdb obtained this table from immuneACCESS and retained in-frame rearrangements with V and J assigned. These tables miss some clones; where compared with another copy, unresolved V genes account for less than half of the shortfall, and the remainder is unexplained. That table furnishes V, J and clone size, whereas the DNA furnished D and trimming. Within this sample are about 110,000 clones, with 88% of them counted one time only. The ten largest account for around 3% of the sample.

From its cysteine to its phenylalanine, the CDR3 spans 17 amino acids. Of all the DNA, just the CDR3 is kept, 51 bases in frame from base 1. The germline V gene sets CDR1 to KGHSH and CDR2 to LQKENI. V loses 2 bases at its end and J loses 0 bases; junction bases beyond the gene matches: 7. Note on this clone: Its antigen is not yet known. Base qualities are missing; no much larger clone stands one base away.

This TCR was sampled from a woman aged 50 to 60 with acute or convalescent COVID-19. This sequence uses TRBV18 and TRBJ1-5; TRBD1 matches 7 bases in the middle. The source material was peripheral blood. The DNA sequence is TGTGCCAGCTCACCAGGCAGGGGGGCTTATAGCAATCAGCCCCAGCATTTT. Its product reads: CASSPGRGAYSNQPQHF.